This entry features one TCR beta chain sequence. The record originates from a study of OX40 agonist ivuxolimab in advanced cancers. Sequencing used immunoSEQ multiplex PCR; TCRdb keeps in-frame clones, though not all of them. The profile shows tens of thousands of clones, around 87% of them singletons. The CDR3 covers 18 residues. CDR1 and CDR2 from the germline V gene are KGHSH and LQKENI. Unmatched junction bases numbered 10, after V lost 3 bases and J lost 0 bases. V gene TRBV18 combines with J gene TRBJ2-1, with 8 bases lining up with TRBD1. Sample: CD4+ or CD8+ T cells sorted from blood, taken in a trial of the OX40 agonist ivuxolimab. The receptor was isolated from an adult with an advanced solid tumor such as melanoma, head and neck, liver or kidney cancer. The CDR3 loop is CASSPLWITGGSYNEQFF. The CDR3 DNA sequence: TGTGCCAGCTCACCCCTCTGGATAACAGGGGGCTCCTACAATGAGCAGTTCTTC.